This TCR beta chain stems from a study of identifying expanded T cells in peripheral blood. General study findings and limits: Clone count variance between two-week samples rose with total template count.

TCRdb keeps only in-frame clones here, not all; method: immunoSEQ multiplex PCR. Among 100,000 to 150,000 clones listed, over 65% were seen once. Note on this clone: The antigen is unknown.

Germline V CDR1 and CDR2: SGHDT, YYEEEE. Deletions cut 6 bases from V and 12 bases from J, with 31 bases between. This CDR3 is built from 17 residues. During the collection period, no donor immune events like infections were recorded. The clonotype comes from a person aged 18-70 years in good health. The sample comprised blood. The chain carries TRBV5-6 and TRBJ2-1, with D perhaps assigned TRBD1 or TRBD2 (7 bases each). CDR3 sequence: CASTPGPTPGGHRGQFF. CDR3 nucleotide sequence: TGTGCCAGCACCCCAGGACCAACCCCCGGGGGGCACAGGGGGCAGTTCTTC.